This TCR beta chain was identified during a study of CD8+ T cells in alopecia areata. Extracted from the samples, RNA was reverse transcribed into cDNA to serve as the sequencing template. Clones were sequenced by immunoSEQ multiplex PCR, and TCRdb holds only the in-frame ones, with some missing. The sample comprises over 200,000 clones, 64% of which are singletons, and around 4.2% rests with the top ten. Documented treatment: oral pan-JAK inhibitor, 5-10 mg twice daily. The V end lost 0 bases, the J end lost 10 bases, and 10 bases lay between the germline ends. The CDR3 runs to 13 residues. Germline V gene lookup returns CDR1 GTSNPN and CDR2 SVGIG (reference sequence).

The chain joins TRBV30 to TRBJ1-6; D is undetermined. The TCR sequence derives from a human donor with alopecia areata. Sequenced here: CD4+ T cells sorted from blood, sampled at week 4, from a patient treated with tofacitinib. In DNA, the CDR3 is TGTGCCTGGAGTGTAAAGCCCGGATCACCCCTCCACTTT. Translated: CAWSVKPGSPLHF.